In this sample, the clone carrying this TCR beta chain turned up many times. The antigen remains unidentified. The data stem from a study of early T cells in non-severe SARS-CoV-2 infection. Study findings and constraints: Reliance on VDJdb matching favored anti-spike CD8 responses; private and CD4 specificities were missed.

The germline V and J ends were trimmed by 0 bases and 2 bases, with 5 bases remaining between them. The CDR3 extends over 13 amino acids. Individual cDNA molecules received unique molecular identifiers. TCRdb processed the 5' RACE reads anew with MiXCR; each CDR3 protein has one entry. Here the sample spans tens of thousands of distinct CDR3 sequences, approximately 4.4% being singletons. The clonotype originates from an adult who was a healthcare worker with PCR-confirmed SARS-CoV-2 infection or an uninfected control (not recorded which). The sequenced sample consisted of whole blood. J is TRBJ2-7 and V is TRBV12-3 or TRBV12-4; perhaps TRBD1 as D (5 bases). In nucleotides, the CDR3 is TGTGCCAGCAGTTTAGCGGACACCTACGAGCAGTACTTC. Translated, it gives CASSLADTYEQYF.